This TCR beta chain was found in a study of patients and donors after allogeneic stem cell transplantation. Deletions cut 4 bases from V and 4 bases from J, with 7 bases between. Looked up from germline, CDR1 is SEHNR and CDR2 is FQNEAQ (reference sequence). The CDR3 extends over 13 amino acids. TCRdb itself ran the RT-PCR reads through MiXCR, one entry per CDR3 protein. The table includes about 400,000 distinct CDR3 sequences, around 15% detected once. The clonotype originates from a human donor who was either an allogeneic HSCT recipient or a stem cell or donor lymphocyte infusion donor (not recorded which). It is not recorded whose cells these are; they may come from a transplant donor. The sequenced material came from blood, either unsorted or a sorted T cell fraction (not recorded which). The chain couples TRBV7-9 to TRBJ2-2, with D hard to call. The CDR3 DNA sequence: TGTGCCAGCAGCTATCCGTTCACCGGGGAGCTGTTTTTT. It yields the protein CASSYPFTGELFF.